The 17 T cell receptor beta chains listed next were all sequenced from one sample in a study of blood T cells in healthy people across ages. The second PCR ran about 6 to 11 cycles with a sample-barcoded 5' primer and J-beta primers. MiXCR was run by TCRdb on the 5' RACE reads, yielding one entry per CDR3 protein. Altogether over 600,000 distinct CDR3 sequences are present, 20% to 25% being singletons, with the ten largest covering around 3.4%. Sequencing used blood. The receptor source for this set is a man between 65 and 85 years old in good health.

The chain links TRBV14 to TRBJ2-1; D perhaps matches TRBD2 (5 bases). Germline V gene data show CDR1 as SGHDN and CDR2 as FVKESK. The CDR3 is made up of 19 amino acids. Trimming took off 0 bases at V and 7 bases at J, with 25 bases between the two ends. This CDR3 is CASSQEGVRGPILVNEQFF. CDR3 coding DNA: TGTGCCAGCAGCCAAGAAGGCGTCCGGGGTCCCATACTAGTGAATGAGCAGTTCTTC.

Only a few counts were recorded for this clonotype. V usage is TRBV18 and J usage is TRBJ2-4; TRBD1 agrees at 8 bases. CDR3 length equals 18 residues. The germline V gene has CDR1 KGHSH and CDR2 LQKENI. The ends lost 4 bases at V and 2 bases at J; junction bases unmatched: 13. The CDR3 region has the DNA TGTGCCAGCTCACTATCCAGGGGGCGCGACCTATCCAAAAACATTCAGTACTTC. Translation gives CASSLSRGRDLSKNIQYF.

This clonotype showed up just a few times. The chain has TRBV29-1 and TRBJ2-5; D ambiguous. Germline lookup yields CDR1 SQVTM and CDR2 ANQGSEA. V was shortened by 1 base and J by 11 bases, with 11 bases between the two germline ends. The CDR3 has 11 residues. DNA of the CDR3: TGCAGCGTTGAAGCCCGATCCGCGCAGTACTTC. This sequence encodes CSVEARSAQYF.

The table lists this clonotype with many counts. The genes are TRBV15 and TRBJ2-3; D may be TRBD2 (6 bases). Trimming cost V 3 bases and J 4 bases, with 17 bases left between them. This CDR3 contains 16 residues. CDR1 LNHNV and CDR2 YYDKDF come from the germline V gene (reference sequence). The CDR3 sequence is CATSSSGYWGPDTQYF. The CDR3 coding sequence is TGTGCCACCAGCAGCAGCGGGTACTGGGGCCCAGATACGCAGTATTTT.

The rearrangement links TRBV20-1 to TRBJ1-2, with D possibly being TRBD1 (6 bases). V shed 4 bases and J shed 3 bases, with 12 bases lying between them. The CDR3 length is 13 residues. Looked up from germline, CDR1 is DFQATT and CDR2 is SNEGSKA (reference sequence). The DNA of the CDR3 is TGCAGTGCTACCCAGGGGCAGGACTATGGCTACACCTTC. Encoded protein: CSATQGQDYGYTF.

The chain has TRBV28 and TRBJ2-7, with 7 bases that match TRBD1. Unmatched junction bases numbered 11, after V lost 1 base and J lost 5 bases. Germline loops: CDR1 MDHEN, CDR2 SYDVKM. CDR3 length: 16 residues. The CDR3 DNA reads TGTGCCAGCAGTTTATCCCGGGACAGTTTTAGTGACGAGCAGTACTTC. Protein: CASSLSRDSFSDEQYF.

The chain is built from TRBV7-9 and TRBJ2-1; unclear D gene. The germline V gene has CDR1 SEHNR and CDR2 FQNEAQ (reference sequence). V lost 5 bases, J lost 6 bases, and 11 bases lay in between. This CDR3 region has 13 residues. The CDR3, as DNA: TGTGCCAGCAGCCCTGATCTTGGCAATGAGCAGTTCTTC. Translating gives CASSPDLGNEQFF. The variable domain in full, with the rest retrieved from reference TRBV7-9 and TRBJ2-1, is DTGVSQNPRHKITKRGQNVTFRCDPISEHNRLYWYRQTLGQGPEFLTYFQNEAQLEKSRLLSDRFSAERPKGSFSTLEIQRTEQGDSAMYLCASSPDLGNEQFFGPGTRLTVL.

The chain links TRBV5-1 to TRBJ2-5, with 11 bases that match TRBD1. The J call may be wrong; the DNA end is better matched by TRBJ2-7. The CDR3 is 15 amino acids. Germline V lookup: CDR1 SGHRS, CDR2 YFSETQ. As DNA, the CDR3 is TGCGCCAGCAGCTGGGACAGGGGGGTGTCCTACGAGCAGTACTTC. It codes for CASSWDRGVSYEQYF.

The J gene is TRBJ2-5, the V gene TRBV11-1; D possibly corresponds to TRBD1 (6 bases). Trimming removed 4 bases at V and 0 bases at J, with 9 bases between. The CDR3 loop spans 14 amino acids. Looked up from germline, CDR1 is SGHAT and CDR2 is FQDESV (reference sequence). The CDR3 nucleotides read TGTGCCAGCAGCTCTCGGGACAACCAAGAGACCCAGTACTTC. This codes for CASSSRDNQETQYF.

This clonotype has more than one count but fewer than ten. The rearrangement uses TRBV7-9 and TRBJ2-1; D is undetermined. The CDR3 extends over 17 amino acids. V lost 3 bases and J 0 bases, leaving 15 bases between the germline ends. The germline V gene encodes CDR1 SEHNR and CDR2 FQNEAQ (reference sequence). DNA for the CDR3: TGTGCCAGCAGCTTTACGACCGTAGTGAGCTCCTACAATGAGCAGTTCTTC. Encoded protein: CASSFTTVVSSYNEQFF.

This clonotype was detected only a few times. V is TRBV3-1 and J is TRBJ2-3; the match to TRBD1 covers 7 bases. This CDR3 contains 16 residues. Germline CDR1 and CDR2: LGHDT and YNNKEL (reference sequence). Trimming cost V 0 bases and J 0 bases; bases outside gene matches: 3. CDR3 sequence (DNA): TGTGCCAGCAGCCAAGAAGGGGGACAGAGCACAGATACGCAGTATTTT. Protein: CASSQEGGQSTDTQYF.

The chain recombines TRBV7-8 with TRBJ2-3, with D possibly matching TRBD1 (6 bases). The CDR3 has 16 amino acids. Trimming took off 5 bases at V and 2 bases at J, with 17 bases between the two ends. CDR1 is SGHVS, CDR2 FQNEAQ, per germline. DNA of the CDR3: TGTGCCAGCAGCCTAGGGGGAGCAATCAACACAGATACGCAGTATTTT. Translated, it gives CASSLGGAINTDTQYF.

This clonotype has a handful of counts. The chain combines TRBV4-1 with TRBJ2-5, with D possibly called TRBD1 or TRBD2 (6 bases each). The J call may be in error: the DNA end matches TRBJ2-7 better. CDR1 is MGHRA, CDR2 YSYEKL, per germline. This CDR3 has 16 amino acids. CDR3 residues: CASSQDEGGGSYEQYF. The CDR3 DNA is TGCGCCAGCAGCCAAGATGAGGGGGGTGGATCCTACGAGCAGTACTTC.

This sequence joins TRBV3-1 and TRBJ2-4; D is perhaps TRBD2 (5 bases). V lost 0 bases, J lost 9 bases, and 12 bases lay in between. The CDR3 runs 14 residues. From germline, CDR1 is LGHDT and CDR2 YNNKEL (reference sequence). The DNA of the CDR3 is TGTGCCAGCAGCCAAGAGGTCGACTATGGCATTCAGTACTTC. Amino acid sequence: CASSQEVDYGIQYF.

This clonotype was seen repeatedly, ten times or more. As DNA, the CDR3 is TGTGCCAGCAGTTTAAGGGTTAGGGATGGCTACACCTTC. Translation gives CASSLRVRDGYTF. The chain joins TRBV28 to TRBJ1-2, with D unclear. The germline V gene has CDR1 MDHEN and CDR2 SYDVKM. V was clipped by 2 bases and J by 6 bases, with 10 bases between them. The CDR3 sequence is 13 residues long.

This clonotype was recorded a few times. The chain employs TRBV15 and TRBJ1-2, with no clear D. The CDR3 spans 16 residues. Germline values: CDR1 LNHNV, CDR2 YYDKDF (reference sequence). The V gene lost 4 bases and the J gene lost 4 bases, with 19 bases spanning the gap. CDR3 coding DNA: TGTGCCACCAGCACTCCAAATATGGCCCTGGGCTATGGCTACACCTTC. It codes for CATSTPNMALGYGYTF.

V usage is TRBV4-1 and J usage is TRBJ2-3; a weak D match, TRBD1 (6 bases). Trimming cost V 2 bases and J 4 bases, with 7 bases left between them. Germline V gene sequence: CDR1 MGHRA, CDR2 YSYEKL. This CDR3 is built from 13 residues. CDR3 DNA: TGCGCCAGCAGCCAACAGGGGTCAGATACGCAGTATTTT. Translating it yields CASSQQGSDTQYF.